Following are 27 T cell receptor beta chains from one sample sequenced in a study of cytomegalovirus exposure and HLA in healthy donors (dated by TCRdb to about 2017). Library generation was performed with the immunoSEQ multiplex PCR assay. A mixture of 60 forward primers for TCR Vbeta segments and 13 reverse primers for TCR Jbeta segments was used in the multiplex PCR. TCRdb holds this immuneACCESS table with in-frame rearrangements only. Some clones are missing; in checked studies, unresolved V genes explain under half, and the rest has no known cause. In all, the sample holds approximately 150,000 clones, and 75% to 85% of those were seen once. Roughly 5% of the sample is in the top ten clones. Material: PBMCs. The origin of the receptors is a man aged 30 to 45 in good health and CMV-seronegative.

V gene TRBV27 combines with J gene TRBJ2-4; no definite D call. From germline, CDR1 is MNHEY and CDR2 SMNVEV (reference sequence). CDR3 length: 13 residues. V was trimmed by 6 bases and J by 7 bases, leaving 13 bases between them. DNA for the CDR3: TGTGCCAGCAGCCCCAACTTTAGTAACATTCAGTACTTC. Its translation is CASSPNFSNIQYF.

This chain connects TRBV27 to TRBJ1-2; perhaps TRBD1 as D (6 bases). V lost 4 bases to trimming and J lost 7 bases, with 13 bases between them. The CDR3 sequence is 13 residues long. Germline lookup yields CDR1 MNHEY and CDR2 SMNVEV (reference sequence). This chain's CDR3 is CASSSPTGFGYTF. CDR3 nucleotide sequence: TGTGCCAGCAGTTCCCCGACAGGATTTGGCTACACCTTC.

Written as DNA, the CDR3 is TGCAGCGTTGGGACAGGGGTCTACAATGAGCAGTTCTTC. It specifies CSVGTGVYNEQFF. The gene calls are TRBV29-1 and TRBJ2-1; 9 nucleotides line up with TRBD1. V was clipped by 4 bases and J by 3 bases; unmatched bases: 1. CDR1 SQVTM and CDR2 ANQGSEA come from the germline V gene. This CDR3 has 13 amino acids.

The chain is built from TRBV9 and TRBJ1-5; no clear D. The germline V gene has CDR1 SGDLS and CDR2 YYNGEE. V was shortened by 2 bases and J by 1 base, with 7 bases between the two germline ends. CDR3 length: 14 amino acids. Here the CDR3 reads CASSVDGSNQPQHF. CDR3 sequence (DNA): TGTGCCAGCAGCGTCGACGGGAGCAATCAGCCCCAGCATTTT.

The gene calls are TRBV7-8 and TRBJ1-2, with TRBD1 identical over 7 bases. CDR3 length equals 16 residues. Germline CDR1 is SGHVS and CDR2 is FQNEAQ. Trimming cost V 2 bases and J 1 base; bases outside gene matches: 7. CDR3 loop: CASSLSPDRLNYGYTF. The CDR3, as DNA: TGTGCCAGCAGCTTATCGCCGGACAGGCTTAACTATGGCTACACCTTC.

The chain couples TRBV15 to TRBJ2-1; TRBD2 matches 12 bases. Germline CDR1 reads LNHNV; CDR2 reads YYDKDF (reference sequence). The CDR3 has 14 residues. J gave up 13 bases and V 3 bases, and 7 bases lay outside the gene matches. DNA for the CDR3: TGTGCCACCAGCAGTGGGCTAGCGGGAGGGCTCCAGTTCTTC. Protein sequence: CATSSGLAGGLQFF.

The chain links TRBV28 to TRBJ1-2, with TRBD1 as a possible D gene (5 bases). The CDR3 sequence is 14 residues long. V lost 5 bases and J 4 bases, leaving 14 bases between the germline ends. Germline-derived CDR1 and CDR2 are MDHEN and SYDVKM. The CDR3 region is CASSPAGTVYGYTF. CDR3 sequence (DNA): TGTGCCAGCAGTCCAGCGGGGACGGTCTATGGCTACACCTTC.

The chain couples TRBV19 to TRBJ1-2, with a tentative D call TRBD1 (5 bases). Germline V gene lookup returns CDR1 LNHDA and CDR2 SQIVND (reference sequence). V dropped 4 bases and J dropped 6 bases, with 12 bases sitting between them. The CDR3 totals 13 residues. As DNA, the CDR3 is TGTGCCAGTAGTAATACAGGCCTTGATGGCTACACCTTC. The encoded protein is CASSNTGLDGYTF.

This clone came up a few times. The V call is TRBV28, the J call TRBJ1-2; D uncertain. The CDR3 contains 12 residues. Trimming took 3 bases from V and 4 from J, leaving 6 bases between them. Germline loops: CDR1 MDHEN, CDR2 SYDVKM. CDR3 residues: CASSLRAYGYTF. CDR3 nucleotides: TGTGCCAGCAGTTTGAGGGCCTATGGCTACACCTTC.

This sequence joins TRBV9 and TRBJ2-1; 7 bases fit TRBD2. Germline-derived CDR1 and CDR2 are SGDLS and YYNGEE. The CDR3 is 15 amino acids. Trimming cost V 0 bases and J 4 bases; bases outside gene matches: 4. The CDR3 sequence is CASSVAGGLYNEQFF. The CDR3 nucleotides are TGTGCCAGCAGCGTAGCGGGAGGACTTTACAATGAGCAGTTCTTC.

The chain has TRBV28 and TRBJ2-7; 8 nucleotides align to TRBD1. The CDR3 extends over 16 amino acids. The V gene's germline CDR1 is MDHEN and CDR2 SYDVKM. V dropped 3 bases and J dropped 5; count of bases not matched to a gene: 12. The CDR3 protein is CASSFRSGTGSDEQYF. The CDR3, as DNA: TGTGCCAGCAGTTTCCGGTCCGGGACAGGTTCTGACGAGCAGTACTTC.

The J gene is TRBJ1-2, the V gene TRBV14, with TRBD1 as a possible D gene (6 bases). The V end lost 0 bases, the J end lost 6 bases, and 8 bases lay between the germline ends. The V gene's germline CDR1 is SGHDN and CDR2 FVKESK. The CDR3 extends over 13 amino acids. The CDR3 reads CASSQDHRDGYTF. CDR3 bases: TGTGCCAGCAGCCAAGATCACAGGGATGGCTACACCTTC.

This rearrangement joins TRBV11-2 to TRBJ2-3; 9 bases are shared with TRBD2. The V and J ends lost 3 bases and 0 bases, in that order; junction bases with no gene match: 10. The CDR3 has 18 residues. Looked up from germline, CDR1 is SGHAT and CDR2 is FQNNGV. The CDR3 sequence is CASSFHHLSGRSTDTQYF. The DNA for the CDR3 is TGTGCCAGCAGCTTCCACCACCTTAGCGGGAGAAGCACAGATACGCAGTATTTT.

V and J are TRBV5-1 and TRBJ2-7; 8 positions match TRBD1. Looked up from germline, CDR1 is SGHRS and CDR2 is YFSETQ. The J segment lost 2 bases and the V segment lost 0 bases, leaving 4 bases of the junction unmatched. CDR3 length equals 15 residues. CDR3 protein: CASSLGQGAAYEQYF. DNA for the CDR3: TGCGCCAGCAGCTTGGGTCAGGGGGCTGCCTACGAGCAGTACTTC.

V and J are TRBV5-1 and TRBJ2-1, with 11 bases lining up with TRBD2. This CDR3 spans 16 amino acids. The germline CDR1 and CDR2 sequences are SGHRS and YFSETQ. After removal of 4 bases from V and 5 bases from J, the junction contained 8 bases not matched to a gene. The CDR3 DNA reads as TGCGCCAGCAGCCCTTATAGCGGGAGGGACCACAATGAGCAGTTCTTC. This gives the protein CASSPYSGRDHNEQFF.

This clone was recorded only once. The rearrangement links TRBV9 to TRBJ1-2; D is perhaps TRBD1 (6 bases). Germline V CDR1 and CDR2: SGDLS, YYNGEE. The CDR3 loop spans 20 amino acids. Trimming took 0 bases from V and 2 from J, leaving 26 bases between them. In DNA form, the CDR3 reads TGTGCCAGCAGCGTAGCTCACGGGCCTCCAAAGGACAGTGTGAACTATGGCTACACCTTC. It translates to CASSVAHGPPKDSVNYGYTF. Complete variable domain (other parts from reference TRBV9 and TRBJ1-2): DSGVTQTPKHLITATGQRVTLRCSPRSGDLSVYWYQQSLDQGLQFLIQYYNGEERAKGNILERFSAQQFPDLHSELNLSSLELGDSALYFCASSVAHGPPKDSVNYGYTFGSGTRLTVV.

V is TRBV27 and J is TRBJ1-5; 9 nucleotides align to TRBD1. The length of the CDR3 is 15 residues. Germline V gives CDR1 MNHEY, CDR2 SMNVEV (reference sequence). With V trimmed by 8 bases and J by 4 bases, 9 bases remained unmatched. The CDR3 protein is CASDTGQGLNQPQHF. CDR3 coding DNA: TGTGCCAGCGATACGGGACAGGGTCTGAATCAGCCCCAGCATTTT.

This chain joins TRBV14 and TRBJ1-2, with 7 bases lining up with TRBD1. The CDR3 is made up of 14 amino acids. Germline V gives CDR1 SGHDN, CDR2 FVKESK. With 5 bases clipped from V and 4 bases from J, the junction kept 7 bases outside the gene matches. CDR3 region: CASSVPGTAYGYTF. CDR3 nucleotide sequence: TGTGCCAGCAGCGTCCCCGGGACAGCCTATGGCTACACCTTC.

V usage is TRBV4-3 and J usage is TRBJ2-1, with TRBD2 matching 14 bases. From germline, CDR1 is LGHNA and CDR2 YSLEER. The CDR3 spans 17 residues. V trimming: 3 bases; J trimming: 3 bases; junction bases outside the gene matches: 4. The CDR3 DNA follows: TGCGCCAGCAGCCACCGACTAGCGGGGGGGAGCTACAATGAGCAGTTCTTC. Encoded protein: CASSHRLAGGSYNEQFF.

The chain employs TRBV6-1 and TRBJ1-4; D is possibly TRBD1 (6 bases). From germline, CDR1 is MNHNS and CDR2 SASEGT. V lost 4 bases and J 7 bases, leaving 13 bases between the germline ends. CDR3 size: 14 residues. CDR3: CASSGQATSEKLFF. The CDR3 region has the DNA TGTGCCAGCAGTGGACAGGCTACCTCTGAAAAACTGTTTTTT.

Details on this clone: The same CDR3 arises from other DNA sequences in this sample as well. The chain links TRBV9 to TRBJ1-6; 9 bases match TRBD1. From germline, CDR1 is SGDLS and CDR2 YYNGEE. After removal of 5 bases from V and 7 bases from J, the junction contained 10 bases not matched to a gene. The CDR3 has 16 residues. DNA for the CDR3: TGTGCCAGCAGTGCAGCCGGGACAGGGTCAAATTCACCCCTCCACTTT. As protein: CASSAAGTGSNSPLHF.

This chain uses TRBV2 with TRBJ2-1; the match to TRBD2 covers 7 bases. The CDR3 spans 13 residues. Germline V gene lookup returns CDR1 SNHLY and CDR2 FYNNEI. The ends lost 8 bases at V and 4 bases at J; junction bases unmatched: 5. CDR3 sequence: CASGRETYNEQFF. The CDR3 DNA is TGTGCCAGCGGGCGGGAGACTTACAATGAGCAGTTCTTC. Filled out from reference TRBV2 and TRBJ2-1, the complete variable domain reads EPEVTQTPSHQVTQMGQEVILRCVPISNHLYFYWYRQILGQKVEFLVSFYNNEISEKSEIFDDQFSVERPDGSNFTLKIRSTKLEDSAMYFCASGRETYNEQFFGPGTRLTVL.

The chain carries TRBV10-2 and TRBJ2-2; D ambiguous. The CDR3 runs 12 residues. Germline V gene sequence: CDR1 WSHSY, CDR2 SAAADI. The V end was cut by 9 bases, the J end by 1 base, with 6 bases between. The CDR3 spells CARPRNTGELFF. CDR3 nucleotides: TGCGCCAGACCCAGGAACACCGGGGAGCTGTTTTTT.

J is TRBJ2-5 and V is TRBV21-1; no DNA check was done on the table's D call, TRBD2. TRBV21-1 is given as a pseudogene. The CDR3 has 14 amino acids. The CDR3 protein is CASSDDWFQETQYF. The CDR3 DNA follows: TGTGCCAGCAGCGACGACTGGTTTCAAGAGACCCAGTACTTC.

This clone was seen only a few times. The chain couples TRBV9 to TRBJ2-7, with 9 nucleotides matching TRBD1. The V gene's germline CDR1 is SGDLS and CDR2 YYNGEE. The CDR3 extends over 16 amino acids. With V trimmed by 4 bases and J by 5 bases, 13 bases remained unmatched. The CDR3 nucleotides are TGTGCCAGCAGCCTAAAGGGGGGACAGGGTTATAACGAGCAGTACTTC. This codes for CASSLKGGQGYNEQYF.

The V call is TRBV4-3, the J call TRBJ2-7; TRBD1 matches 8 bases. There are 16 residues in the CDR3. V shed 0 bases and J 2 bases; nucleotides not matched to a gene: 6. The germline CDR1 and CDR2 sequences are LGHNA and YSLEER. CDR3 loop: CASSQDEGTGAYEQYF. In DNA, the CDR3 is TGCGCCAGCAGCCAAGATGAGGGGACAGGAGCCTACGAGCAGTACTTC.

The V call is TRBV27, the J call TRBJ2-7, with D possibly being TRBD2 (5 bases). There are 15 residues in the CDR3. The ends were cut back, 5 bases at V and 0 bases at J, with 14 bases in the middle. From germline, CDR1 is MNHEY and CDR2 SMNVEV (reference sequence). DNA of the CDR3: TGTGCCAGCAGTCCCAACCTCGGGGTCTCCTACGAGCAGTACTTC. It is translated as CASSPNLGVSYEQYF.